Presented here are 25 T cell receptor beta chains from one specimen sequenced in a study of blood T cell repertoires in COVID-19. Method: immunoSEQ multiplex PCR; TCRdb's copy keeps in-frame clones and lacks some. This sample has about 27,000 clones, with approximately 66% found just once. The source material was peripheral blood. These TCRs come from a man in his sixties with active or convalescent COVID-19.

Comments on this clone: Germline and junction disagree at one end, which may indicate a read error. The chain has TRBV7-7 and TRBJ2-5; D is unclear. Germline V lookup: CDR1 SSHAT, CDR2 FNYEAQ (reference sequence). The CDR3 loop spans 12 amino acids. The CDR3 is CASSLDSKTQYF. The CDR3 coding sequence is TGTGCTAGCAGCTTAGACTCTAAGACCCAGTACTTC.

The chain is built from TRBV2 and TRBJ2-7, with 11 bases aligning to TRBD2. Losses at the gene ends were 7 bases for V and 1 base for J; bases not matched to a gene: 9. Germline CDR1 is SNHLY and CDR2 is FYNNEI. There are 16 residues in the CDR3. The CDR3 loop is CASNPLLAGESYEQYF. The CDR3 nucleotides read TGTGCCAGCAACCCGCTACTAGCGGGGGAGTCCTACGAGCAGTACTTC.

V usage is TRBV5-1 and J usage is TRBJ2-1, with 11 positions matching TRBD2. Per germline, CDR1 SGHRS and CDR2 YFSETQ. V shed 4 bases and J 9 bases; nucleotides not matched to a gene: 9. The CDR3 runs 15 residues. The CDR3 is CASSTNSGGAAEQFF. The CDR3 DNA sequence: TGCGCCAGCAGCACAAATAGCGGGGGGGCCGCTGAGCAGTTCTTC.

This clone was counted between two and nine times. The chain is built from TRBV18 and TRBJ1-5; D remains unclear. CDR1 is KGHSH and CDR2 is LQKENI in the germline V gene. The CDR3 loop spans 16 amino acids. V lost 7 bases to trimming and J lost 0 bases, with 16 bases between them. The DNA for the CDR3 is TGTGCCAGCTGCCCCCAGGCAGCTTATAGCAATCAGCCCCAGCATTTT. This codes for CASCPQAAYSNQPQHF.

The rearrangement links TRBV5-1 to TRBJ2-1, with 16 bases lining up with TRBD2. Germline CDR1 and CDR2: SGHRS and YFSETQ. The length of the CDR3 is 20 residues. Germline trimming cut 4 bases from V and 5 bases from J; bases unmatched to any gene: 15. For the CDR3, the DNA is TGCGCCAGCAGCCTGGAGGGGACTAGCGGGAGGGCCTTCGGGAACAATGAGCAGTTCTTC. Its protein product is CASSLEGTSGRAFGNNEQFF.

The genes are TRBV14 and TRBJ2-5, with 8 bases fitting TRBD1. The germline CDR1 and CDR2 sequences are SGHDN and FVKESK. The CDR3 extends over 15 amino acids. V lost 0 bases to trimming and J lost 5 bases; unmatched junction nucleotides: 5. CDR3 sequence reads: CASSQDQGAMETQYF. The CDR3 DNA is TGTGCCAGCAGCCAAGACCAGGGGGCGATGGAGACCCAGTACTTC. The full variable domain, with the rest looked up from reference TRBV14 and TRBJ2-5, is EAGVTQFPSHSVIEKGQTVTLRCDPISGHDNLYWYRRVMGKEIKFLLHFVKESKQDESGMPNNRFLAERTGGTYSTLKVQPAELEDSGVYFCASSQDQGAMETQYFGPGTRLLVL.

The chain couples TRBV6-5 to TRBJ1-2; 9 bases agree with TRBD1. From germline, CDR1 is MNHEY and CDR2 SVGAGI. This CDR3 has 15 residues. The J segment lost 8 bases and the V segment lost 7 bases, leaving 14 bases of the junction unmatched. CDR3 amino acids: CASTKRGTGFFGYTF. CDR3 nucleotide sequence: TGTGCCAGCACGAAGAGGGGGACAGGGTTTTTCGGCTACACCTTC.

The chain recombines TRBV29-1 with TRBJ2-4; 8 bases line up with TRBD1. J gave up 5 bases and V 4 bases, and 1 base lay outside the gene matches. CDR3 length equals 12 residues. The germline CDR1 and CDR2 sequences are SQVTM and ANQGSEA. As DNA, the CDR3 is TGCAGCGTTGGACAGGGGCAAAACATTCAGTACTTC. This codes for CSVGQGQNIQYF.

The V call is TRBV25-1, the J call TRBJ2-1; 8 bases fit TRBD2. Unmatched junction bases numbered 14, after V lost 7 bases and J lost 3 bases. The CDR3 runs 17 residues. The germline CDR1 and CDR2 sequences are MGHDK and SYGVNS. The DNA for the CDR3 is TGTGCCAGCACCAAATCTGTCGGTAGCGGGATCTACAATGAGCAGTTCTTC. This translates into CASTKSVGSGIYNEQFF.

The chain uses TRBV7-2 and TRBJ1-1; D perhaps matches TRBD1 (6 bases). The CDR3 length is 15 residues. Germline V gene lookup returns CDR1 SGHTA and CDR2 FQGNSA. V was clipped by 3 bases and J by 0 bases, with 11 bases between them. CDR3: CASSFTGLLNTEAFF. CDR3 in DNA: TGTGCCAGCAGCTTTACAGGGCTGTTGAACACTGAAGCTTTCTTT. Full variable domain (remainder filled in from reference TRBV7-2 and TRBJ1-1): GAGVSQSPSNKVTEKGKDVELRCDPISGHTALYWYRQSLGQGLEFLIYFQGNSAPDKSGLPSDRFSAERTGGSVSTLTIQRTQQEDSAVYLCASSFTGLLNTEAFFGQGTRLTVV.

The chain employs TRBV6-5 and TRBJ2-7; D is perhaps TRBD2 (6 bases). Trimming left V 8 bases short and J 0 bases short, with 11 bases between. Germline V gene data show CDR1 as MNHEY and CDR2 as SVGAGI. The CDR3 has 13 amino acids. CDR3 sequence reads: CASEGTGSYEQYF. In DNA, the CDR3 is TGTGCCAGCGAAGGGACTGGCTCCTACGAGCAGTACTTC.

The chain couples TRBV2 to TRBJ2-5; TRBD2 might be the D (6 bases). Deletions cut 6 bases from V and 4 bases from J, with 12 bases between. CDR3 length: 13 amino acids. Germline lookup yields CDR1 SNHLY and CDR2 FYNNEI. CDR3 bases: TGTGCCAGCAGGGAGGGGTTTGGAGAGACCCAGTACTTC. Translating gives CASREGFGETQYF.

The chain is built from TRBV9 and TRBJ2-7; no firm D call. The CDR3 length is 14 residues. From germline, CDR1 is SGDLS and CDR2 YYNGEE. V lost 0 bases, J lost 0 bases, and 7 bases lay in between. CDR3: CASSVGSSSYEQYF. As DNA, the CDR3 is TGTGCCAGCAGCGTAGGTAGCAGCTCCTACGAGCAGTACTTC. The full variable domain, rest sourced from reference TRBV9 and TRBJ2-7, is DSGVTQTPKHLITATGQRVTLRCSPRSGDLSVYWYQQSLDQGLQFLIQYYNGEERAKGNILERFSAQQFPDLHSELNLSSLELGDSALYFCASSVGSSSYEQYFGPGTRLTVT.

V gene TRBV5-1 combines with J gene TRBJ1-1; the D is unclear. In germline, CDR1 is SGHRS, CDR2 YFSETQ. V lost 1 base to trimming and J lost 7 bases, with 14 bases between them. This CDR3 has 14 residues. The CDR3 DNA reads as TGCGCCAGCAGCTTGACACTAACCGTTGGTGAAGCTTTCTTT. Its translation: CASSLTLTVGEAFF.

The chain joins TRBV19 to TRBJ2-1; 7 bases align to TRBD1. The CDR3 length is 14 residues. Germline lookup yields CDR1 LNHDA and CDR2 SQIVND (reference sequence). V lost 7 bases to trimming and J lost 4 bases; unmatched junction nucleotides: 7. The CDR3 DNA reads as TGTGCCAGTAACCCCGGGACAGAATACAATGAGCAGTTCTTC. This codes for CASNPGTEYNEQFF. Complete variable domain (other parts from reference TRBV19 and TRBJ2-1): DGGITQSPKYLFRKEGQNVTLSCEQNLNHDAMYWYRQDPGQGLRLIYYSQIVNDFQKGDIAEGYSVSREKKESFPLTVTSAQKNPTAFYLCASNPGTEYNEQFFGPGTRLTVL.

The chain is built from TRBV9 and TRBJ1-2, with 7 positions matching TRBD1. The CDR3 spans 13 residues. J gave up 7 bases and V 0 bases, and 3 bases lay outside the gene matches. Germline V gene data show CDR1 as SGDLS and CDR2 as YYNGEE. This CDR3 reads CASSVGTGAGYTF. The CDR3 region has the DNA TGTGCCAGCAGCGTAGGGACAGGAGCTGGCTACACCTTC. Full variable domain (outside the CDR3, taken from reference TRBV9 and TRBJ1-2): DSGVTQTPKHLITATGQRVTLRCSPRSGDLSVYWYQQSLDQGLQFLIQYYNGEERAKGNILERFSAQQFPDLHSELNLSSLELGDSALYFCASSVGTGAGYTFGSGTRLTVV.

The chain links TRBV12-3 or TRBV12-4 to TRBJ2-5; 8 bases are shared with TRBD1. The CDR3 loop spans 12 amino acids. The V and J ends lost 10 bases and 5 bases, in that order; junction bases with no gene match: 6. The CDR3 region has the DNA TGTGCCACGGCAGGGGGCGGGGAGACCCAGTACTTC. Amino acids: CATAGGGETQYF.

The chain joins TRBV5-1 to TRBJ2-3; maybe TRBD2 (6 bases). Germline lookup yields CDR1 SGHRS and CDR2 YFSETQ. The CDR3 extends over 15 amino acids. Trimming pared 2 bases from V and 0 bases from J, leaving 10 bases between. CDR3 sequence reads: CASSFRGSSTDTQYF. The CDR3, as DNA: TGCGCCAGCAGCTTCCGGGGGTCTAGCACAGATACGCAGTATTTT.

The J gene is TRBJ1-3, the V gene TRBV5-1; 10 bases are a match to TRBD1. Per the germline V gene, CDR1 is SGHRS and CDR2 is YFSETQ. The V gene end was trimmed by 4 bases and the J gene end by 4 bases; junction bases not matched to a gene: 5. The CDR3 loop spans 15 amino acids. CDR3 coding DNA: TGCGCCAGCAGCAAGGGACAGGGGAACGGAAACACCATATATTTT. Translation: CASSKGQGNGNTIYF. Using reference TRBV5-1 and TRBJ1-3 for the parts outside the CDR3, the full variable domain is KAGVTQTPRYLIKTRGQQVTLSCSPISGHRSVSWYQQTPGQGLQFLFEYFSETQRNKGNFPGRFSGRQFSNSRSEMNVSTLELGDSALYLCASSKGQGNGNTIYFGEGSWLTVV.

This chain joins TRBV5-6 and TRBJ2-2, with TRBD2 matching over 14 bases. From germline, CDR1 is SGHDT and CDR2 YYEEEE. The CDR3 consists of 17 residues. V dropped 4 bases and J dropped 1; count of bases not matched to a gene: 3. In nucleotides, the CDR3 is TGTGCCAGCAGCCTCGGACTAGCGGGGGGGAACACCGGGGAGCTGTTTTTT. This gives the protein CASSLGLAGGNTGELFF. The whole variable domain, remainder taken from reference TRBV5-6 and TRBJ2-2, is DAGVTQSPTHLIKTRGQQVTLRCSPKSGHDTVSWYQQALGQGPQFIFQYYEEEERQRGNFPDRFSGHQFPNYSSELNVNALLLGDSALYLCASSLGLAGGNTGELFFGEGSRLTVL.

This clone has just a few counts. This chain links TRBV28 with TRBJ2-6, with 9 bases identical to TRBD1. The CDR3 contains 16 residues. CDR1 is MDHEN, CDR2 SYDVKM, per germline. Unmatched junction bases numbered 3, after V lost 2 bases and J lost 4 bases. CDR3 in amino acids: CASSLGDRAGANVLTF. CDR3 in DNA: TGTGCCAGCAGTTTAGGGGACAGGGCAGGGGCCAACGTCCTGACTTTC. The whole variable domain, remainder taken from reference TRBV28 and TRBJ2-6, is DVKVTQSSRYLVKRTGEKVFLECVQDMDHENMFWYRQDPGLGLRLIYFSYDVKMKEKGDIPEGYSVSREKKERFSLILESASTNQTSMYLCASSLGDRAGANVLTFGAGSRLTVL.

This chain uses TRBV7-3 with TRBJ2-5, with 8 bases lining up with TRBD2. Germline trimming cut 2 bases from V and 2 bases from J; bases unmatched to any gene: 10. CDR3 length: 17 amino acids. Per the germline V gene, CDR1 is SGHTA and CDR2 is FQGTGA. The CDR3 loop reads CASSLPGRGARQETQYF. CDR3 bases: TGTGCCAGCAGCTTACCGGGGCGGGGGGCGCGTCAAGAGACCCAGTACTTC.

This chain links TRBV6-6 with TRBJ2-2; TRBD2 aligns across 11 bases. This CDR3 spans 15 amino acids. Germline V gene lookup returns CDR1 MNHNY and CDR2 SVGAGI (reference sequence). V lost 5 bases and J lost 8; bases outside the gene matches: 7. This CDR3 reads CASSPTSGSKGELFF. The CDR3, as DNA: TGTGCCAGCAGTCCTACTAGCGGGAGCAAAGGGGAGCTGTTTTTT.

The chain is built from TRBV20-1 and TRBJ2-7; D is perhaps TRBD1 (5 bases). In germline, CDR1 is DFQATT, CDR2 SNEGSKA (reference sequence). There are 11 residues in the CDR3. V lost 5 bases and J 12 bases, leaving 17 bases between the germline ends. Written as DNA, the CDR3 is TGCAGTGCTGCCCCGGACACTTTTGCGTACTTC. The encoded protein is CSAAPDTFAYF.

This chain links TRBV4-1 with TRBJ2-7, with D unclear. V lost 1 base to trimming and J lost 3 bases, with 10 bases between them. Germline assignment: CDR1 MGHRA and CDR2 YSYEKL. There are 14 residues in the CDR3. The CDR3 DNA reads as TGCGCCAGCAGCCAAGCAACTACCCGCTACGAGCAGTACTTC. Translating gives CASSQATTRYEQYF.